Sequencing of this TCR beta chain was carried out in a study of T cell changes during pregnancy in multiple sclerosis. Here immunoSEQ multiplex PCR was the method, and the copy in TCRdb shows in-frame clones only, minus some. The sample holds approximately 60,000 clones, approximately 90% seen once. The source of this sequence is a female donor with multiple sclerosis, enrolled in a pregnancy study. The sample consisted of peripheral blood, taken in the second trimester of pregnancy.

DNA for the CDR3: TGCGCCGGCCTTAGCGGGGGGGCCTCCTACAATGAGCAGTTCTTC. This gives the protein CAGLSGGASYNEQFF. This chain uses TRBV10-1 with TRBJ2-1, with 11 bases aligning to TRBD2. V shed 11 bases and J 0 bases; nucleotides not matched to a gene: 6. Germline V gives CDR1 WNHNN, CDR2 SYGVQD (reference sequence). The CDR3 spans 15 residues.